This TCR beta chain appears in the sequencing data of a study of T cell repertoires in cytomegalovirus infection. As for the study in general: Carrying CMV and the relevant HLA type showed in public TCR beta signatures. Points from the study as a whole: Clonotype analysis showed dominance of the ex vivo response by HLA-C-restricted CMV-specific TCR beta clonotypes. Cumulative frequency of public TCR beta families picked out carriers of CMV plus the relevant HLA.

The CDR3 is 15 residues long. Germline V CDR1 and CDR2: SGHTA, FQGNSA. Trimming took off 6 bases at V and 0 bases at J, with 12 bases between the two ends. On this clonotype itself: Its antigen is currently unknown.

TCRdb reprocessed the reads with MiXCR, giving one entry per CDR3 protein. The sample contains 110,000 to 150,000 distinct CDR3 sequences, 32% of which appear only once. The sequence derives from a human donor in good health (CMV status not recorded). Some clones in this sample may be carry-over from other donors' samples. The genes are TRBV7-2 and TRBJ2-1; TRBD2 is a possible D gene (6 bases). The material sequenced was CD8+ T cells from cultured PBMCs, taken from culture after CMV antigen stimulation. The CDR3 DNA reads TGTGCCAGCAGTCCCGGGGGACTCTCCTACAATGAGCAGTTCTTC. This sequence encodes CASSPGGLSYNEQFF.